Each of the 28 T cell receptor beta chains below was sequenced from the same sample in a study of T cell repertoires in cytomegalovirus infection. TCRdb re-called the reads with MiXCR, one entry per CDR3 protein. This sample has hundreds of thousands of distinct CDR3 sequences, with about 42% found just once. No antigen has been identified for these receptors. The material was cultured PBMCs, obtained from culture after CMV antigen stimulation. The receptors were sampled from a human donor in good health (CMV status not recorded). Some clones in this sample may be carry-over from other donors' samples.

The sample holds a few counts of this clonotype. The rearrangement joins TRBV10-3 to TRBJ2-7; possibly TRBD1 for D (5 bases). Germline V gene sequence: CDR1 ENHRY, CDR2 SYGVKD. V was cut by 6 bases and J by 0 bases, with 9 bases left in between. This CDR3 is built from 13 residues. The CDR3 sequence: CAIRTESSYEQYF. In nucleotides, the CDR3 is TGTGCCATCAGGACAGAGAGCTCCTACGAGCAGTACTTC.

V and J are TRBV20-1 and TRBJ2-3, with a weak D call TRBD2 (5 bases). There are 13 residues in the CDR3. Germline loops: CDR1 DFQATT, CDR2 SNEGSKA (reference sequence). Trimming removed 6 bases at V and 6 bases at J, with 16 bases between. CDR3 protein: CSATRVGGDTQYF. CDR3 bases: TGCAGTGCCACACGGGTAGGCGGGGATACGCAGTATTTT.

The CDR3 region has the DNA TGTGCCAGCAGCTTAGACAGGGCGGCCTATAATTCACCCCTCCACTTT. Protein product: CASSLDRAAYNSPLHF. V and J are TRBV7-8 and TRBJ1-6, with D possibly TRBD1 on 6 matching bases. The CDR3 length is 16 residues. Per germline, CDR1 SGHVS and CDR2 FQNEAQ. The V end lost 1 base, the J end lost 2 bases, and 9 bases lay between the germline ends. Using reference TRBV7-8 and TRBJ1-6 for the parts outside the CDR3, the full variable domain is GAGVSQSPRYKVAKRGQDVALRCDPISGHVSLFWYQQALGQGPEFLTYFQNEAQLDKSGLPSDRFFAERPEGSVSTLKIQRTQQEDSAVYLCASSLDRAAYNSPLHFGNGTRLTVT.

For the CDR3, the DNA is TGTGCCAGTAGCATCCGGACTAGCGGGGCTCGGCCTGGTGAGACCCAGTACTTC. Amino acid sequence: CASSIRTSGARPGETQYF. This chain connects TRBV19 to TRBJ2-5, with TRBD2 matching 12 bases. The CDR3 loop spans 18 amino acids. Per germline, CDR1 LNHDA and CDR2 SQIVND (reference sequence). V was clipped by 6 bases and J by 5 bases; unmatched bases: 16.

This clonotype was observed a few times. CDR3 in amino acids: CASSLPGTLNTEAFF. The CDR3 coding sequence is TGTGCCAGCAGTTTACCCGGGACACTGAACACTGAAGCTTTCTTT. This chain joins TRBV28 and TRBJ1-1; a possible D gene is TRBD1 (6 bases). The CDR3 contains 15 residues. V was cut by 2 bases and J by 0 bases, with 10 bases left in between. Germline CDR1 is MDHEN and CDR2 is SYDVKM.

The V gene is TRBV9, the J gene TRBJ2-7; 7 nucleotides align to TRBD1. Looked up from germline, CDR1 is SGDLS and CDR2 is YYNGEE. V dropped 3 bases and J dropped 11; count of bases not matched to a gene: 5. The CDR3 has 11 residues. CDR3 coding DNA: TGTGCCAGCAGCGGGGGACAGAGAAAGTACTTC. This codes for CASSGGQRKYF.

The CDR3: CSARDGQTSEAFF. CDR3 in DNA: TGCAGTGCTAGAGATGGACAAACATCTGAAGCTTTCTTT. The chain carries TRBV20-1 and TRBJ1-1, with D possibly matching TRBD1 (5 bases). Trimming took 0 bases from V and 6 from J, leaving 11 bases between them. CDR1 and CDR2 (germline): DFQATT, SNEGSKA (reference sequence). This CDR3 is 13 amino acids long.

This clonotype was counted only a few times. The chain joins TRBV29-1 to TRBJ2-3, with unresolved D. The CDR3 runs 12 residues. The germline V and J ends were trimmed by 4 bases and 9 bases, with 14 bases remaining between them. From germline, CDR1 is SQVTM and CDR2 ANQGSEA. CDR3 sequence reads: CSVVTPQETQYF. CDR3 DNA sequence: TGCAGCGTTGTGACCCCGCAGGAAACGCAGTATTTT.

This clonotype has just a few counts. V gene TRBV19 combines with J gene TRBJ2-6, with D possibly TRBD1 on 5 matching bases. CDR1 is LNHDA and CDR2 is SQIVND in the germline V gene (reference sequence). V lost 3 bases, J lost 2 bases, and 5 bases lay in between. The CDR3 loop spans 14 amino acids. CDR3 coding DNA: TGTGCCAGTAGTATGGACACTGGGGCCAACGTCCTGACTTTC. It is translated as CASSMDTGANVLTF.

The CDR3 bases are TGCGCCAGCAGCCAGGGGCTAGGGACAGAAGAGACCCAGTACTTC. The encoded protein is CASSQGLGTEETQYF. The chain recombines TRBV4-3 with TRBJ2-5, with 7 nucleotides matching TRBD1. The CDR3 has 15 amino acids. J lost 3 bases, V lost 3 bases, and 7 bases had no gene match. CDR1 and CDR2 from the germline V gene are LGHNA and YSLEER.

The chain carries TRBV4-1 and TRBJ2-7, with 7 bases lining up with TRBD1. The CDR3 spans 15 residues. V trimming: 1 base; J trimming: 3 bases; junction bases outside the gene matches: 6. Germline CDR1 reads MGHRA; CDR2 reads YSYEKL. The chain's CDR3 is CASSQAGTEVYEQYF. In DNA, the CDR3 is TGCGCCAGCAGCCAAGCGGGGACAGAAGTCTACGAGCAGTACTTC.

This clonotype was seen a handful of times. The chain combines TRBV7-9 with TRBJ2-5, with D perhaps TRBD2 (5 bases). The V and J ends lost 7 bases and 4 bases respectively, with 19 bases between them. CDR1 is SEHNR and CDR2 is FQNEAQ in the germline V gene (reference sequence). This CDR3 is 15 amino acids long. CDR3 loop: CASNPVVGVGETQYF. CDR3 nucleotides: TGTGCCAGCAACCCCGTTGTCGGGGTGGGAGAGACCCAGTACTTC.

The chain links TRBV7-2 to TRBJ2-1, with 11 bases matching TRBD2. Losses at the gene ends were 1 base for V and 7 bases for J; bases not matched to a gene: 3. Germline V gene sequence: CDR1 SGHTA, CDR2 FQGNSA. This CDR3 has 15 residues. CDR3 sequence reads: CASSLVAGGPNEQFF. In DNA, the CDR3 is TGTGCCAGCAGCTTAGTAGCGGGGGGGCCGAATGAGCAGTTCTTC. Complete variable domain (other parts from reference TRBV7-2 and TRBJ2-1): GAGVSQSPSNKVTEKGKDVELRCDPISGHTALYWYRQSLGQGLEFLIYFQGNSAPDKSGLPSDRFSAERTGGSVSTLTIQRTQQEDSAVYLCASSLVAGGPNEQFFGPGTRLTVL.

The V call is TRBV20-1, the J call TRBJ2-2; 12 nucleotides agree with TRBD2. The CDR3 contains 17 residues. The J segment lost 5 bases and the V segment lost 3 bases, leaving 10 bases of the junction unmatched. Germline loops: CDR1 DFQATT, CDR2 SNEGSKA (reference sequence). The CDR3 loop is CSARLFSGLAGTGELFF. The DNA of the CDR3 is TGCAGTGCTAGGTTGTTTAGTGGACTAGCGGGGACCGGGGAGCTGTTTTTT.

The V gene is TRBV6-1, the J gene TRBJ1-1; no reliable D call. Trimming removed 5 bases from V and 1 base from J, with 11 bases in between. The CDR3 sequence is 14 residues long. Germline-derived CDR1 and CDR2 are MNHNS and SASEGT. The CDR3 nucleotides read TGTGCCAGCAGTTTCCTTCGAAAGAACACTGAAGCTTTCTTT. Its protein is CASSFLRKNTEAFF.

This clonotype was counted between two and nine times. The chain carries TRBV28 and TRBJ1-2, with TRBD1 as a possible D gene (6 bases). Germline-derived CDR1 and CDR2 are MDHEN and SYDVKM. This CDR3 has 15 amino acids. Trimming pared 4 bases from V and 2 bases from J, leaving 14 bases between. The CDR3 sequence is CASSSTGAGNYGYTF. The CDR3, as DNA: TGTGCCAGCAGTTCAACGGGGGCTGGGAACTATGGCTACACCTTC.

This clonotype came up a few times. This sequence joins TRBV4-1 and TRBJ1-6; D not certain. The ends were cut back, 0 bases at V and 8 bases at J, with 5 bases in the middle. Germline CDR1 and CDR2: MGHRA and YSYEKL. This CDR3 region has 13 residues. The CDR3 nucleotides read TGCGCCAGCAGCCAAGACCCTTATTCACCCCTCCACTTT. This encodes CASSQDPYSPLHF.

This clonotype is labeled as medium-sized. For the CDR3, the DNA is TGTGCCACCACTGCGGGAGATACGCAGTATTTT. It codes for CATTAGDTQYF. V is TRBV24-1 and J is TRBJ2-3; tentative D call: TRBD2 (5 bases). Germline values: CDR1 KGHDR, CDR2 SFDVKD. The CDR3 has 11 amino acids. V gave up 8 bases and J gave up 5 bases, with 7 bases separating them.

This clonotype has a handful of counts. The genes are TRBV11-2 and TRBJ2-1; no definite D call. Germline values: CDR1 SGHAT, CDR2 FQNNGV. The V gene lost 4 bases and the J gene lost 6 bases, with 10 bases spanning the gap. This CDR3 has 13 amino acids. The CDR3 reads CASSWRVGNEQFF. Here the CDR3 DNA reads TGTGCCAGCAGCTGGAGAGTAGGCAATGAGCAGTTCTTC.

The rearrangement uses TRBV20-1 and TRBJ2-3; D not resolved. The CDR3 has 14 residues. V was clipped by 3 bases and J by 4 bases, with 14 bases between them. Germline-derived CDR1 and CDR2 are DFQATT and SNEGSKA (reference sequence). This CDR3 is CSASPGGVSDTQYF. In DNA form, the CDR3 reads TGCAGTGCTAGTCCTGGCGGTGTCTCAGATACGCAGTATTTT.

There are a few counts of this clonotype. The chain carries TRBV7-8 and TRBJ2-1, with unresolved D. Between the trimmed V and J ends, which lost 0 bases and 2 bases, there was a span of 8 bases. Germline CDR1 is SGHVS and CDR2 is FQNEAQ. This CDR3 region has 15 residues. The DNA for the CDR3 is TGTGCCAGCAGCTTAGCTAGGAGCGCCTACAATGAGCAGTTCTTC. It is translated as CASSLARSAYNEQFF.

This sequence joins TRBV29-1 and TRBJ2-7; 7 nucleotides align to TRBD1. The CDR3 covers 11 residues. Germline V lookup: CDR1 SQVTM, CDR2 ANQGSEA. V was pared by 5 bases and J by 4 bases, with 2 bases of the junction left unmatched. The CDR3 sequence is CSVLQGYEQYF. Here the CDR3 DNA reads TGCAGCGTTTTACAGGGGTACGAGCAGTACTTC.

V and J are TRBV20-1 and TRBJ2-2; D remains ambiguous. V was trimmed by 3 bases and J by 5 bases, leaving 16 bases between them. The germline V gene encodes CDR1 DFQATT and CDR2 SNEGSKA (reference sequence). This CDR3 has 15 amino acids. The CDR3 protein is CSASMPRLGTGELFF. The CDR3 nucleotides are TGCAGTGCTAGCATGCCCAGGCTTGGAACCGGGGAGCTGTTTTTT.

This clonotype appeared a few times. The chain has TRBV28 and TRBJ1-3, with D hard to call. The CDR3 totals 13 residues. V was shortened by 7 bases and J by 1 base, with 8 bases between the two germline ends. Germline CDR1 is MDHEN and CDR2 is SYDVKM. CDR3 nucleotides: TGTGCCAGCATGGAAGGGTCTGGAAACACCATATATTTT. Its protein is CASMEGSGNTIYF.

This clonotype was detected only a few times. This chain connects TRBV7-9 to TRBJ1-1, with TRBD1 identical over 8 bases. Germline CDR1 reads SEHNR; CDR2 reads FQNEAQ (reference sequence). The junction had 2 bases not matched to a gene; V was cut back by 5 bases and J by 0 bases. The CDR3 has 14 amino acids. The DNA of the CDR3 is TGTGCCAGCAGCAGACAGGGGTTGAACACTGAAGCTTTCTTT. Amino acids: CASSRQGLNTEAFF.

The chain carries TRBV6-1 and TRBJ1-5; 9 positions match TRBD1. The CDR3 runs to 14 residues. Trimming took 5 bases from V and 3 from J; bases not matched to a gene: 2. Germline lookup yields CDR1 MNHNS and CDR2 SASEGT. The DNA of the CDR3 is TGTGCCAGCAGTTACAGGGGGCTCAATCAGCCCCAGCATTTT. Translation gives CASSYRGLNQPQHF.

The chain employs TRBV5-6 and TRBJ2-5; D uncertain. The CDR3 extends over 14 amino acids. Germline CDR1 SGHDT, CDR2 YYEEEE. Trimming left V 3 bases short and J 4 bases short, with 13 bases between. DNA of the CDR3: TGTGCCAGCAGCTCCCACGGCCTGGCAGAGACCCAGTACTTC. This codes for CASSSHGLAETQYF.

This clonotype was counted a few times. V usage is TRBV10-3 and J usage is TRBJ2-3; 11 bases are a match to TRBD2. Looked up from germline, CDR1 is ENHRY and CDR2 is SYGVKD. After removal of 5 bases from V and 4 bases from J, the junction contained 5 bases not matched to a gene. This CDR3 is 15 amino acids long. This CDR3 reads CAISSLAGGADTQYF. DNA for the CDR3: TGTGCCATCAGTAGTCTAGCGGGGGGCGCAGATACGCAGTATTTT.